What follows is one T cell receptor beta chain and its context. The specificity of this receptor is unknown. Base qualities are missing; no much larger clone stands one base away. This specimen belongs to a study of T cell changes during pregnancy in multiple sclerosis (dated by TCRdb to between 2019 and 2020). Describing the broader study: The study examined how the T cell repertoire changed over the course of pregnancy in women with multiple sclerosis.

Library preparation was by the immunoSEQ multiplex PCR assay. Held by TCRdb, this immuneACCESS table contains in-frame sequences only and omits some clones. Under half of the omission traces to an unresolved V gene where checked; the cause of the rest is unknown. This sample has roughly 80,000 clones in its table, and just over 90% of those were observed once. Under 1.5% of the sample is in the top ten clones. The CDR3 goes from the cysteine to the phenylalanine over 13 residues. Of the read, only the CDR3 DNA is kept; its 39 bases are in frame from base 1. The germline V gene sets CDR1 to SGHNT and CDR2 to YENEEA. At the junction V is shortened by 4 bases and J by 3 bases, with 10 bases in between.

This sample comprised peripheral blood, obtained before pregnancy. The V and J segments used are TRBV11-3 and TRBJ2-7, and perhaps TRBD2 as D gene, on 6 matching bases. The sequence was obtained from a female donor with multiple sclerosis, enrolled in a pregnancy study. The CDR3 region reads CASSSIGGYEQYF. The base sequence is TGTGCCAGCAGCTCAATCGGGGGCTACGAGCAGTACTTC.